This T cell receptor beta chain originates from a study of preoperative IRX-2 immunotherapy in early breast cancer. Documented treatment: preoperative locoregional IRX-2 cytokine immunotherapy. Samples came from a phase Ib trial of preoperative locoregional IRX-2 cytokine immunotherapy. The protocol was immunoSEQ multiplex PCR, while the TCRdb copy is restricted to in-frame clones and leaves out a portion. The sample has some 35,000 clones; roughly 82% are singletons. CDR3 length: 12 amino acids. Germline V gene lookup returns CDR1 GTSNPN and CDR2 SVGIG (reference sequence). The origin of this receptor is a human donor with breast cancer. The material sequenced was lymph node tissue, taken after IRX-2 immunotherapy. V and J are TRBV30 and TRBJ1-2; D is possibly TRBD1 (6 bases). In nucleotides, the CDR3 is TGTGCTTATCCCAGGGGAGATGGTGGCTACACCTTC. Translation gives CAYPRGDGGYTF.